These 14 T cell receptor beta chains share one sample of origin, sequenced in a study of T cells in Graves' hyperthyroidism and ophthalmopathy. TCR beta CDR3 regions were amplified from RNA. The HTBI set primed first-round TCR CDR3 RT-PCR. In TCRdb, the multiplex PCR reads were re-called with MiXCR into one record per CDR3 protein. In the table there are about 500,000 distinct CDR3 sequences, approximately 14% of which are singletons. Input material: blood. The receptors stem from a woman between 18 and 29 years old with Graves' hyperthyroidism.

This clonotype was seen only a few times. CDR3 region: CASSISLGYTF. The CDR3 coding sequence is TGTGCCAGTAGTATTAGCCTTGGCTACACCTTC. The J gene is TRBJ1-2, the V gene TRBV19; the D is unclear. Germline V gene sequence: CDR1 LNHDA, CDR2 SQIVND (reference sequence). The CDR3 runs 11 residues. The ends were cut back, 3 bases at V and 7 bases at J, with 6 bases in the middle.

The gene calls are TRBV5-8 and TRBJ2-3; no definite D call. Germline V gives CDR1 SGHTS, CDR2 YDEGEE. The V gene lost 4 bases and the J gene lost 0 bases, with 18 bases spanning the gap. The CDR3 has 17 residues. The CDR3 region has the DNA TGTGCCAGCAGCCCTTCCCCTCTCCTTCTTAGCACAGATACGCAGTATTTT. Its protein product is CASSPSPLLLSTDTQYF. The full variable domain, in which reference TRBV5-8 and TRBJ2-3 provide the parts outside the CDR3, is EAGVTQSPTHLIKTRGQQATLRCSPISGHTSVYWYQQALGLGLQFLLWYDEGEERNRGNFPPRFSGRQFPNYSSELNVNALELEDSALYLCASSPSPLLLSTDTQYFGPGTRLTVL.

The sample holds a few counts of this clonotype. The genes are TRBV5-1 and TRBJ2-3; D remains unclear. The germline CDR1 and CDR2 sequences are SGHRS and YFSETQ. This CDR3 region has 15 residues. Trimming removed 0 bases from V and 0 bases from J, with 8 bases in between. The CDR3 spells CASSLEAASTDTQYF. In DNA, the CDR3 is TGCGCCAGCAGCTTGGAGGCAGCTAGCACAGATACGCAGTATTTT.

This clonotype appeared many times. This chain connects TRBV12-3 or TRBV12-4 to TRBJ2-3, with D unclear. Deletions cut 3 bases from V and 4 bases from J, with 5 bases between. This CDR3 is 12 amino acids long. The CDR3 spells CASSFRADTQYF. The CDR3 DNA reads as TGTGCCAGCAGTTTTCGTGCAGATACGCAGTATTTT.

This clonotype was seen many times. The chain links TRBV6-2 or TRBV6-3 to TRBJ1-5; a weak D match, TRBD1 (6 bases). The CDR3 runs 16 residues. Between the trimmed V and J ends, which lost 1 base and 7 bases, there was a span of 17 bases. Germline lookup yields CDR1 MNHEY and CDR2 SVGEGT. CDR3 nucleotides: TGTGCCAGCAGTTACTTGCAAGCAGGGGTTTGGCAGCCCCAGCATTTT. Translating it yields CASSYLQAGVWQPQHF.

This chain links TRBV27 with TRBJ2-4, with 9 positions matching TRBD2. J gave up 1 base and V 3 bases, and 10 bases lay outside the gene matches. The germline V gene has CDR1 MNHEY and CDR2 SMNVEV (reference sequence). This CDR3 is built from 18 residues. In DNA form, the CDR3 reads TGTGCCAGCAGTTTTAAAGCGGGAGGAGGTAGGGCCAAAAACATTCAGTACTTC. Translation: CASSFKAGGGRAKNIQYF.

The table lists this clonotype with many counts. This chain's CDR3 is CASSSSGRAYNEQFF. In nucleotides, the CDR3 is TGTGCCAGCAGTAGTAGCGGGAGGGCCTACAATGAGCAGTTCTTC. This chain links TRBV12-3 or TRBV12-4 with TRBJ2-1; 11 bases are a match to TRBD2. The CDR3 is 15 amino acids. V gave up 5 bases and J gave up 2 bases; unmatched junction bases: 2.

This clonotype was recorded a few times. The rearrangement links TRBV18 to TRBJ2-3; 8 bases are shared with TRBD1. V dropped 0 bases and J dropped 2; count of bases not matched to a gene: 4. The CDR3 is 16 amino acids. The germline CDR1 and CDR2 sequences are KGHSH and LQKENI. The CDR3: CASSPPGQESTDTQYF. The CDR3, as DNA: TGTGCCAGCTCACCACCGGGACAGGAGTCCACAGATACGCAGTATTTT.

This clonotype was observed a few times. The chain's CDR3 is CSARDPAGGTQSNGYTF. In DNA form, the CDR3 reads TGCAGTGCTAGAGATCCGGCAGGAGGTACGCAAAGCAATGGCTACACCTTC. The chain employs TRBV20-1 and TRBJ1-2, with unresolved D. The CDR3 has 17 residues. CDR1 is DFQATT, CDR2 SNEGSKA, per germline (reference sequence). V lost 0 bases and J lost 6, with 23 bases in between.

The V call is TRBV20-1, the J call TRBJ2-1; 7 bases map to TRBD2. With 1 base clipped from V and 7 bases from J, the junction kept 10 bases outside the gene matches. Germline V lookup: CDR1 DFQATT, CDR2 SNEGSKA (reference sequence). This CDR3 comprises 15 residues. Here the CDR3 DNA reads TGCAGTGCTAGAGTGGTCCTAGCGGAGCCGAATGAGCAGTTCTTC. Translating it yields CSARVVLAEPNEQFF.

This clonotype came up many times. This rearrangement joins TRBV19 to TRBJ1-1; TRBD1 is a possible D gene (5 bases). V gave up 1 base and J gave up 6 bases, with 18 bases separating them. In germline, CDR1 is LNHDA, CDR2 SQIVND (reference sequence). The CDR3 length is 16 residues. The CDR3 is CASSIGAGRLWAEAFF. In DNA, the CDR3 is TGTGCCAGTAGTATAGGGGCAGGGAGACTCTGGGCTGAAGCTTTCTTT. The variable domain in full, with the rest retrieved from reference TRBV19 and TRBJ1-1, is DGGITQSPKYLFRKEGQNVTLSCEQNLNHDAMYWYRQDPGQGLRLIYYSQIVNDFQKGDIAEGYSVSREKKESFPLTVTSAQKNPTAFYLCASSIGAGRLWAEAFFGQGTRLTVV.

This clonotype was found many times. This chain connects TRBV6-1 to TRBJ2-1; TRBD2 matches at 11 bases. This CDR3 contains 16 residues. Germline V CDR1 and CDR2: MNHNS, SASEGT. Trimming removed 6 bases from V and 0 bases from J; junction bases left unmatched: 4. The CDR3 DNA sequence: TGTGCCAGCAGCGTTAGCGGGAGGGCCTCCTACAATGAGCAGTTCTTC. Protein: CASSVSGRASYNEQFF.

This clonotype was found many times. The junction departs from germline at one end; a sequencing error may be responsible. The chain is built from TRBV7-3 and TRBJ2-1; TRBD2 is a possible D gene (5 bases). CDR3 length equals 12 residues. Germline V CDR1 and CDR2: SGHTA, FQGTGA. The CDR3 nucleotides are TGTGCCAGCATGGACTCCAACAATGAGCAGTTCTTC. Residues: CASMDSNNEQFF. Looking up the rest from reference TRBV7-3 and TRBJ2-1 gives the full variable domain: GAGVSQTPSNKVTEKGKYVELRCDPISGHTALYWYRQSLGQGPEFLIYFQGTGAADDSGLPNDRFFAVRPEGSVSTLKIQRTERGDSAVYLCASMDSNNEQFFGPGTRLTVL.

This clonotype showed up just a few times. This chain connects TRBV18 to TRBJ2-2, with D perhaps TRBD2 (6 bases). The CDR3 runs 14 residues. The V end lost 6 bases, the J end lost 6 bases, and 14 bases lay between the germline ends. Germline CDR1 is KGHSH and CDR2 is LQKENI. The CDR3 DNA sequence: TGTGCCAGCTCCTCGGAGGGCGTAGCCGGGGAGCTGTTTTTT. It yields the protein CASSSEGVAGELFF. Variable domain in full (rest from reference TRBV18 and TRBJ2-2): NAGVMQNPRHLVRRRGQEARLRCSPMKGHSHVYWYRQLPEEGLKFMVYLQKENIIDESGMPKERFSAEFPKEGPSILRIQQVVRGDSAAYFCASSSEGVAGELFFGEGSRLTVL.